These 5 T cell receptor beta chains originate from one sample sequenced in a study of T-cell memory formation after mild COVID-19. TCRdb re-called the 5' RACE reads through MiXCR, storing one row per CDR3 protein. The data hold roughly 580,000 distinct CDR3 sequences, with roughly 18% observed a single time. Source material: PBMCs or a T cell subset sorted from them (not recorded which). These receptors were obtained from an adult woman who had mild COVID-19 (a few samples of this study predate the infection). Cell type and time point are not known.

The chain carries TRBV9 and TRBJ2-7; 8 bases map to TRBD1. Germline assignment: CDR1 SGDLS and CDR2 YYNGEE. Trimming took 0 bases from V and 1 from J; bases not matched to a gene: 3. There are 15 residues in the CDR3. The CDR3 reads CASSVATGESYEQYF. CDR3 DNA sequence: TGTGCCAGCAGCGTAGCGACAGGGGAATCCTACGAGCAGTACTTC. Using reference TRBV9 and TRBJ2-7 for the parts outside the CDR3, the full variable domain is DSGVTQTPKHLITATGQRVTLRCSPRSGDLSVYWYQQSLDQGLQFLIQYYNGEERAKGNILERFSAQQFPDLHSELNLSSLELGDSALYFCASSVATGESYEQYFGPGTRLTVT.

This clonotype was seen a handful of times. The rearrangement links TRBV7-9 to TRBJ2-1, with D unresolved. Trimming removed 2 bases at V and 0 bases at J, with 11 bases between. The CDR3 has 16 amino acids. Germline CDR1 SEHNR, CDR2 FQNEAQ (reference sequence). The CDR3 is CASSLFGSGSYNEQFF. The CDR3 nucleotides are TGTGCCAGCAGCTTATTCGGCTCAGGCTCCTACAATGAGCAGTTCTTC.

V usage is TRBV24-1 and J usage is TRBJ2-3; no firm D call. Germline V gene sequence: CDR1 KGHDR, CDR2 SFDVKD. This CDR3 has 12 amino acids. The V and J ends lost 5 bases and 3 bases respectively, with 5 bases between them. The CDR3 loop reads CATSVDTDTQYF. The CDR3 region has the DNA TGTGCCACCAGTGTCGATACAGATACGCAGTATTTT.

The chain is built from TRBV7-9 and TRBJ2-1; TRBD2 matches 7 bases. From germline, CDR1 is SEHNR and CDR2 FQNEAQ (reference sequence). V was clipped by 1 base and J by 7 bases; unmatched bases: 10. This CDR3 comprises 16 residues. CDR3 coding DNA: TGTGCCAGCAGCTTAGGATGGGGGGGTCAAGTTAATGAGCAGTTCTTC. Its translation is CASSLGWGGQVNEQFF.

The rearrangement uses TRBV5-5 and TRBJ1-1; TRBD1 might be the D (6 bases). CDR1 and CDR2 from the germline V gene are SGHKS and YYEKEE (reference sequence). The CDR3 length is 13 residues. V was pared by 4 bases and J by 6 bases, with 13 bases between. The CDR3 sequence: CASSILQGAEAFF. In DNA, the CDR3 is TGTGCCAGCAGCATCCTACAGGGCGCTGAAGCTTTCTTT.